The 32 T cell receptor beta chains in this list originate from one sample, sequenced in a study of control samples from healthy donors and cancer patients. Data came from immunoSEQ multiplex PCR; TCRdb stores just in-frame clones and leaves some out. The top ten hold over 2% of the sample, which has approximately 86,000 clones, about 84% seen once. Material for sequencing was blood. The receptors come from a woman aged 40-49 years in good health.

The CDR3 reads CAWSLAGAGANVLTF. CDR3 bases: TGTGCCTGGAGTTTAGCGGGGGCTGGGGCCAACGTCCTGACTTTC. The chain employs TRBV30 and TRBJ2-6; 9 positions agree with TRBD2. The CDR3 covers 15 residues. CDR1 is GTSNPN, CDR2 SVGIG, per germline (reference sequence). J was trimmed by 2 bases and V by 2 bases; bases with no gene match: 1.

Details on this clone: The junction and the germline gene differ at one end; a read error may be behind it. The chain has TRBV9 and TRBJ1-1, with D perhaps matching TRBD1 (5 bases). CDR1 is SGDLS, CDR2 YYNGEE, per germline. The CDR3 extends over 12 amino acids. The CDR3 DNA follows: TGTGCCAGCAGCGTACCCAGGGAGCTCCTCCTCTTT. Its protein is CASSVPRELLLF.

CDR3 in DNA: TGTGCCAGCAGCCAAGTTCCGGGGGGCCCCTACGAGCAGTACTTC. Its protein is CASSQVPGGPYEQYF. The V and J genes are TRBV3-1 (or the pseudogene TRBV3-2) and TRBJ2-7, with D maybe TRBD2 (7 bases). V shed 1 base and J shed 2 bases, with 12 bases lying between them. This CDR3 region has 15 residues. CDR1 and CDR2 from the germline V gene are LGHDT and YNNKEL (reference sequence).

CDR3 coding DNA: TGTGCCAGCAGCGAGCGGGGGGGCCAGGGCACAGATACGCAGTATTTT. Encoded protein: CASSERGGQGTDTQYF. J is TRBJ2-3 and V is TRBV9, with 10 positions matching TRBD2. Germline V gene sequence: CDR1 SGDLS, CDR2 YYNGEE. The CDR3 totals 16 residues. With V trimmed by 3 bases and J by 1 base, 5 bases remained unmatched.

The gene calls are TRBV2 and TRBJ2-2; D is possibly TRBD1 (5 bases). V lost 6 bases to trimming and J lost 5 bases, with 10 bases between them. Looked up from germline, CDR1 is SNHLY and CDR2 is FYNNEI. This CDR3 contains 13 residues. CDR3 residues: CASRKGRTGELFF. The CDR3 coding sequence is TGTGCCAGCAGAAAGGGGCGAACCGGGGAGCTGTTTTTT.

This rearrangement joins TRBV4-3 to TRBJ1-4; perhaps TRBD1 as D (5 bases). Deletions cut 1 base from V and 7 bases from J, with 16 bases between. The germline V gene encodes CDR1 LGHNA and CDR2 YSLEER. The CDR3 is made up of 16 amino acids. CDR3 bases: TGCGCCAGCAGCCAAGGGTCCGCAAGGGGAGGTGAAAAACTGTTTTTT. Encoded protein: CASSQGSARGGEKLFF.

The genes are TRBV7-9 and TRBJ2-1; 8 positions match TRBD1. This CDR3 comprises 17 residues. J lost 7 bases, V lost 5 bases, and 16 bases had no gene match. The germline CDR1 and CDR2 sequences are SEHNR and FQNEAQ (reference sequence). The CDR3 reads CASSQLTGEVGWNEQFF. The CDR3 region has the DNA TGTGCCAGCAGCCAATTGACAGGGGAGGTTGGATGGAATGAGCAGTTCTTC.

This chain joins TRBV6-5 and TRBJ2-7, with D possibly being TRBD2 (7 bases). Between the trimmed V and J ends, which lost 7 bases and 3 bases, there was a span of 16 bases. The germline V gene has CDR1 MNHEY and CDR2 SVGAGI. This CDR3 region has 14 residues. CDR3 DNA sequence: TGTGCCAGCAACACGGGGGGCGGGTTCTACGAGCAGTACTTC. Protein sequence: CASNTGGGFYEQYF.

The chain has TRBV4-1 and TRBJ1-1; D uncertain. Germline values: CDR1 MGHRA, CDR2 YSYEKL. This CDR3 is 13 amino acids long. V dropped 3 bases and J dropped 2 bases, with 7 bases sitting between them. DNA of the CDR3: TGCGCCAGCAGCCACACAGAAAACACTGAAGCTTTCTTT. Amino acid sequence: CASSHTENTEAFF.

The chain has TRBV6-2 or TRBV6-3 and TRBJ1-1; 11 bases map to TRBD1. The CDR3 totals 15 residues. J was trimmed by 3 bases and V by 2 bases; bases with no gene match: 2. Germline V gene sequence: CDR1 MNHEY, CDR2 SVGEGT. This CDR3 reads CASSYRTGGHTEAFF. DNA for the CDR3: TGTGCCAGCAGTTACCGGACAGGGGGCCACACTGAAGCTTTCTTT.

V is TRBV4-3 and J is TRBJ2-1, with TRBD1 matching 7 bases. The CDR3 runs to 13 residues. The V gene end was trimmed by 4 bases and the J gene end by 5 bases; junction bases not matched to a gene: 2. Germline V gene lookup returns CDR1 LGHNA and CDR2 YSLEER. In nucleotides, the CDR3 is TGCGCCAGCAGCCCGGGACAGAACAATGAGCAGTTCTTC. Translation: CASSPGQNNEQFF.

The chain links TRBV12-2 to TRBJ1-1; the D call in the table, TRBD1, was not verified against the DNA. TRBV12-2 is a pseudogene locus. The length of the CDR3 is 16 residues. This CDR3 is CASRLKDRGINTEAFF. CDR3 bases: TGTGCAAGTCGCTTAAAGGACAGGGGAATAAACACTGAAGCTTTCTTT.

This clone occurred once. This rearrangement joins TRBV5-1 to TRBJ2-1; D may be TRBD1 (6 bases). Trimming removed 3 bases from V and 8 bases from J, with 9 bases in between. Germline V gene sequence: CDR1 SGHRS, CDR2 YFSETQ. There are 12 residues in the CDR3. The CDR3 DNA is TGCGCCAGCAGCTCCAGGGGCCATGAGCAGTTCTTC. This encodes CASSSRGHEQFF.

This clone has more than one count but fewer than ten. The CDR3 DNA reads as TGTGCCAGCAGCCCCTACGCTGGGGGGCGGGATTCACCCCTCCACTTT. Protein: CASSPYAGGRDSPLHF. This sequence joins TRBV3-1 (or the pseudogene TRBV3-2) and TRBJ1-6, with D possibly TRBD1 on 6 matching bases. V gave up 4 bases and J gave up 8 bases, with 18 bases separating them. Per the germline V gene, CDR1 is LGHDT and CDR2 is YNNKEL (reference sequence). The CDR3 runs 16 residues.

CDR3 DNA: TGTGCCAGCAGCCAAGATGTAACTGGGAGCTACACCTTC. This encodes CASSQDVTGSYTF. The rearrangement uses TRBV14 and TRBJ1-2, with no clear D. CDR1 is SGHDN and CDR2 is FVKESK in the germline V gene. The CDR3 is 13 residues long. Trimming took off 0 bases at V and 9 bases at J, with 11 bases between the two ends.

The CDR3 sequence: CASSPRGWDEKLFF. CDR3 nucleotide sequence: TGTGCCAGCAGCCCCAGGGGTTGGGATGAAAAACTGTTTTTT. The chain combines TRBV7-3 with TRBJ1-4; weak D call: TRBD1 (6 bases). With 5 bases removed from V and 6 bases from J, the gap between germline ends came to 13 bases. This CDR3 comprises 14 residues. Germline V gives CDR1 SGHTA, CDR2 FQGTGA.

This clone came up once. The CDR3 protein is CAIQQGGGYGYTF. In DNA form, the CDR3 reads TGTGCCATCCAACAGGGTGGCGGCTATGGCTACACCTTC. The chain links TRBV24-1 to TRBJ1-2; D might be TRBD1 (6 bases). This CDR3 region has 13 residues. Per the germline V gene, CDR1 is KGHDR and CDR2 is SFDVKD. V lost 11 bases, J lost 4 bases, and 16 bases lay in between.

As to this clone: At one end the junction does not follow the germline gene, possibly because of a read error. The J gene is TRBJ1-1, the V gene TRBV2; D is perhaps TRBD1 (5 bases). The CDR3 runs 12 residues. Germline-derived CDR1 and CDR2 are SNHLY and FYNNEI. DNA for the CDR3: TGTGCCCGCAGCAAACAGGACTCTGAAGCTTTCTTT. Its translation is CARSKQDSEAFF. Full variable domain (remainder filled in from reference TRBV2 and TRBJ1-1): EPEVTQTPSHQVTQMGQEVILRCVPISNHLYFYWYRQILGQKVEFLVSFYNNEISEKSEIFDDQFSVERPDGSNFTLKIRSTKLEDSAMYFCARSKQDSEAFFGQGTRLTVV.

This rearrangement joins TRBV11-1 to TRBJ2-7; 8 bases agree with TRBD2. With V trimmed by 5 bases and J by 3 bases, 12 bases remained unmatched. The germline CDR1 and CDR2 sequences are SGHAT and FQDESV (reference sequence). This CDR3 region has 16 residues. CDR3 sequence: CASSPPSGLGIYEQYF. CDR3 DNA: TGTGCCAGCAGCCCGCCCTCGGGACTAGGGATCTACGAGCAGTACTTC.

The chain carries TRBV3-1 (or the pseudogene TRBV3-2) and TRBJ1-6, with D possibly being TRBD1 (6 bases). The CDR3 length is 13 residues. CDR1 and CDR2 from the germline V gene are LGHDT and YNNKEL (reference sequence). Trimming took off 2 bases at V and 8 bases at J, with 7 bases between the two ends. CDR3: CASSQTGYSPLHF. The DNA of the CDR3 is TGTGCCAGCAGCCAAACAGGGTATTCACCCCTCCACTTT.

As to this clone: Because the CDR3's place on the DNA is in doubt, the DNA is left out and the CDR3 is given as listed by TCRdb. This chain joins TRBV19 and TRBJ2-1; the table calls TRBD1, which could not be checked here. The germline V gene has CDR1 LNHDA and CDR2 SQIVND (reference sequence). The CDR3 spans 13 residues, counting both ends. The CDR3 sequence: CASTSDRGNEQFF.

CDR3 DNA: TGTGCCAGCAGCTCGACAGGGGGCGTAGGCTACACCTTC. Protein sequence: CASSSTGGVGYTF. This chain joins TRBV7-3 and TRBJ1-2; 10 nucleotides match TRBD1. This CDR3 comprises 13 residues. V lost 4 bases, J lost 8 bases, and 4 bases stayed unmatched. Germline values: CDR1 SGHTA, CDR2 FQGTGA.

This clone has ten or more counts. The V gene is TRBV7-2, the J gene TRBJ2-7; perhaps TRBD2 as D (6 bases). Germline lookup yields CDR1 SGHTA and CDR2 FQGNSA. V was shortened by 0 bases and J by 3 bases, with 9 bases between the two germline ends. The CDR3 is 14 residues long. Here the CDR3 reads CASSLAVSGYEQYF. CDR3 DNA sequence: TGTGCCAGCAGCTTAGCGGTTAGCGGCTACGAGCAGTACTTC.

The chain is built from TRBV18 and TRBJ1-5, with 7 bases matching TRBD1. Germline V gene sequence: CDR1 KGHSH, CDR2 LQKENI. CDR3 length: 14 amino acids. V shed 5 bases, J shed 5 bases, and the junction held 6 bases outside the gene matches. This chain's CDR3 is CASSADRTHQPQHF. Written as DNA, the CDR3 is TGTGCCAGCTCAGCGGACAGGACCCATCAGCCCCAGCATTTT.

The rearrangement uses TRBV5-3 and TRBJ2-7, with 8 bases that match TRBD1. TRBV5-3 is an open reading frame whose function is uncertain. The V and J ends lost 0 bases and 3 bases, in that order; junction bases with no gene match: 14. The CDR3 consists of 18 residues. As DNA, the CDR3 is TGTGCCAGAAGCTTGGAAGGACAGGGAAAGGTCGTCCGCTACGAGCAGTACTTC. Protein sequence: CARSLEGQGKVVRYEQYF.

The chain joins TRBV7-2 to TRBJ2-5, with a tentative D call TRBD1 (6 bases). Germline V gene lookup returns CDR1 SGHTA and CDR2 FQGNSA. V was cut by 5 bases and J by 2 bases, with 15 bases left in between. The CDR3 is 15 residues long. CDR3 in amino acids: CASSDTGTRQETQYF. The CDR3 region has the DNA TGTGCCAGCAGCGATACAGGGACCAGGCAAGAGACCCAGTACTTC.

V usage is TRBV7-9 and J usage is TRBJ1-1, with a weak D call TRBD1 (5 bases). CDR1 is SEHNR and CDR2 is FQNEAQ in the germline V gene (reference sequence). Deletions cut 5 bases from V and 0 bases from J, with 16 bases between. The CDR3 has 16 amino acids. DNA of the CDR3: TGTGCCAGCAGCCCCGACAGATTTTTAATGAACACTGAAGCTTTCTTT. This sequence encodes CASSPDRFLMNTEAFF.

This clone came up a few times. DNA for the CDR3: TGTGCCATCAGTGAGGGGGGACAAGACAATGAGCAGTTCTTC. Amino acid sequence: CAISEGGQDNEQFF. The J gene is TRBJ2-1, the V gene TRBV10-3, with a tentative D call TRBD1 (6 bases). The germline gives CDR1 ENHRY, CDR2 SYGVKD. V lost 2 bases and J 5 bases, leaving 10 bases between the germline ends. This CDR3 comprises 14 residues.

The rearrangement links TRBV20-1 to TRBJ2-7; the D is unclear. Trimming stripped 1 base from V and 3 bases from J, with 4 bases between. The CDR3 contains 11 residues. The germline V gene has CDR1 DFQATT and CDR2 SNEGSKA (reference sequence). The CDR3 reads CSARVDYEQYF. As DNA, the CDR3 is TGCAGTGCTAGAGTCGACTACGAGCAGTACTTC.

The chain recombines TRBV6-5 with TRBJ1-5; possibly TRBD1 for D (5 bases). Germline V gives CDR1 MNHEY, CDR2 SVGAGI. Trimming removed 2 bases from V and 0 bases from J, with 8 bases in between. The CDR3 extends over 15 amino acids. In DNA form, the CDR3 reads TGTGCCAGCAGTTACGGGGGGACTAGCAATCAGCCCCAGCATTTT. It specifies CASSYGGTSNQPQHF.

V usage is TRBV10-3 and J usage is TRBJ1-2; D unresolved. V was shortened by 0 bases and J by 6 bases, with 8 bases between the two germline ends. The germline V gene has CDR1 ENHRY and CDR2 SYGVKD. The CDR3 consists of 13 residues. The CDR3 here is CAISESTVDGYTF. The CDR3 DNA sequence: TGTGCCATCAGTGAGTCAACAGTTGATGGCTACACCTTC.

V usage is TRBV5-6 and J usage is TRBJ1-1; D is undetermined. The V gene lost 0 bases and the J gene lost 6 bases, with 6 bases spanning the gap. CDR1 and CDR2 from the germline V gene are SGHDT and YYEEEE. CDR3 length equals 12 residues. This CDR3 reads CASSLDSPEAFF. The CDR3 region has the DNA TGTGCCAGCAGCTTGGACAGCCCTGAAGCTTTCTTT. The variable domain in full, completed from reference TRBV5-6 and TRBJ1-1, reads DAGVTQSPTHLIKTRGQQVTLRCSPKSGHDTVSWYQQALGQGPQFIFQYYEEEERQRGNFPDRFSGHQFPNYSSELNVNALLLGDSALYLCASSLDSPEAFFGQGTRLTVV.